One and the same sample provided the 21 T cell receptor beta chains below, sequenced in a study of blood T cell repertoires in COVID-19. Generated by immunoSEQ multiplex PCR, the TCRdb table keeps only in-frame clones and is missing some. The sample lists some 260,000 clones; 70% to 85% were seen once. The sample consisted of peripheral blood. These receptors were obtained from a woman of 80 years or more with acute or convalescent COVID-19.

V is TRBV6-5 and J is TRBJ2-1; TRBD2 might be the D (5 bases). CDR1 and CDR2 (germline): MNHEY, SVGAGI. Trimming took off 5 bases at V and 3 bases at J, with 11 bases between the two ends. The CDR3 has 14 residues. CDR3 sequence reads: CASSPAASYNEQFF. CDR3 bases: TGTGCCAGCAGTCCAGCGGCCAGCTACAATGAGCAGTTCTTC.

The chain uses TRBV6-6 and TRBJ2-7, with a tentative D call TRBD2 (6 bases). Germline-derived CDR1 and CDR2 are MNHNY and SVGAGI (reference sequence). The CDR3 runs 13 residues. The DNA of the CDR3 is TGTGCGCACCGTGGCAGCGGGTTCTACGAGCAGTACTTC. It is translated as CAHRGSGFYEQYF.

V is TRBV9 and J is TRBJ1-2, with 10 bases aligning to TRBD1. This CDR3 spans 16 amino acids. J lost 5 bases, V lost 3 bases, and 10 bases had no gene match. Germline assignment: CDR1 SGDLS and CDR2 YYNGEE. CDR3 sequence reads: CASSATGTGDRYGYTF. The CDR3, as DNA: TGTGCCAGCAGCGCGACCGGGACAGGGGATAGATATGGCTACACCTTC.

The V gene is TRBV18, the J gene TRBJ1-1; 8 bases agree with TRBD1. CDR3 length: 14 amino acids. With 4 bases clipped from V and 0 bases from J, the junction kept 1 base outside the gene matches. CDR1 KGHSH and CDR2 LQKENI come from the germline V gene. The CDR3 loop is CASSQQGVNTEAFF. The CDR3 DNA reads TGTGCCAGCTCACAACAGGGGGTGAACACTGAAGCTTTCTTT. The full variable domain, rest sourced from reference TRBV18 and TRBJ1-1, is NAGVMQNPRHLVRRRGQEARLRCSPMKGHSHVYWYRQLPEEGLKFMVYLQKENIIDESGMPKERFSAEFPKEGPSILRIQQVVRGDSAAYFCASSQQGVNTEAFFGQGTRLTVV.

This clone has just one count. The CDR3 protein is CASSSGGGTDTQYF. CDR3 nucleotides: TGTGCCAGCAGCTCGGGAGGGGGCACAGATACGCAGTATTTT. This chain uses TRBV7-3 with TRBJ2-3; 8 nucleotides agree with TRBD2. Germline V gives CDR1 SGHTA, CDR2 FQGTGA. The junction had 1 base not matched to a gene; V was cut back by 4 bases and J by 1 base. The CDR3 spans 14 residues.

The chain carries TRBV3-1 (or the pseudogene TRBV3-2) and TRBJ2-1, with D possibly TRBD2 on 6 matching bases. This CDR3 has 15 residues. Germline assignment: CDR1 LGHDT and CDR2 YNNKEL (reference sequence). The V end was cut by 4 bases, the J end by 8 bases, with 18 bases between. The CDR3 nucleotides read TGTGCCAGCAGCCTCGACGGGACTCTCGGGGATGAGCAGTTCTTC. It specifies CASSLDGTLGDEQFF.

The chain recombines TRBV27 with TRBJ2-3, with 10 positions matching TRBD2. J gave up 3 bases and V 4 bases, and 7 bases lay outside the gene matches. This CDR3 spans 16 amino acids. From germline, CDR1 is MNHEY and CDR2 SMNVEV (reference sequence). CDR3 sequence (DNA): TGTGCCAGCAGTTCACTCGGACTAGCGGAAACAGATACGCAGTATTTT. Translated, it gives CASSSLGLAETDTQYF.

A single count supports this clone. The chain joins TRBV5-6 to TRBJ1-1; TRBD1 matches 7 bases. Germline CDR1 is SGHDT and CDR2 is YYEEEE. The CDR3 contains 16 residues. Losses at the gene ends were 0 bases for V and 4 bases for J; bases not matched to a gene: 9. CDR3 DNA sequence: TGTGCCAGCAGCTTGGAAGGCAGGGGGTCTCGCACTGAAGCTTTCTTT. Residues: CASSLEGRGSRTEAFF.

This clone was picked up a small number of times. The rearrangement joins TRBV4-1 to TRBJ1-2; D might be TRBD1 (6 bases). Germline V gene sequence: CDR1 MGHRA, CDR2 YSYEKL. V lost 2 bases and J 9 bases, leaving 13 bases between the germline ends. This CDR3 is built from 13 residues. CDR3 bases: TGCGCCAGCAGCCAAACAGGGAGTTCGCGCTACACCTTC. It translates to CASSQTGSSRYTF.

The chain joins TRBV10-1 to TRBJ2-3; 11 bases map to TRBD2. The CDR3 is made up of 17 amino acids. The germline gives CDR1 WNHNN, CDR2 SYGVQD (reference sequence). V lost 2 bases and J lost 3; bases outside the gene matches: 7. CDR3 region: CASSEIALAGGTDTQYF. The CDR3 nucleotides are TGCGCCAGCAGTGAGATCGCCCTAGCGGGAGGTACAGATACGCAGTATTTT.

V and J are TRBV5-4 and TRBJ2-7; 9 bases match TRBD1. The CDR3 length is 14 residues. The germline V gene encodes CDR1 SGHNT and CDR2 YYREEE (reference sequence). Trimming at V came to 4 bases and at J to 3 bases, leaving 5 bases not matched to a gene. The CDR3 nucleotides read TGTGCCAGCAGCACCGGGACAGGGCTCTACGAGCAGTACTTC. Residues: CASSTGTGLYEQYF. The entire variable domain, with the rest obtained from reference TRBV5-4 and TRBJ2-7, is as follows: ETGVTQSPTHLIKTRGQQVTLRCSSQSGHNTVSWYQQALGQGPQFIFQYYREEENGRGNFPPRFSGLQFPNYSSELNVNALELDDSALYLCASSTGTGLYEQYFGPGTRLTVT.

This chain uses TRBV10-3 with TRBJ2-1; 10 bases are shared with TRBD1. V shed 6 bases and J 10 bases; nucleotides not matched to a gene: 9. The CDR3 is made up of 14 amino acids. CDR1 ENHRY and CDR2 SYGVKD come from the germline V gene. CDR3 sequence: CAIRAGTGVGEQFF. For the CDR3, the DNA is TGTGCCATCAGAGCAGGGACAGGGGTTGGCGAGCAGTTCTTC.

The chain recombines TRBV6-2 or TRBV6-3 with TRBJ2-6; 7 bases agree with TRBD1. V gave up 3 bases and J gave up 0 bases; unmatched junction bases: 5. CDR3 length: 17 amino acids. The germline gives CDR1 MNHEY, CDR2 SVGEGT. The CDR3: CASSYGQAVSGANVLTF. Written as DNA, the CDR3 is TGTGCCAGCAGTTATGGACAGGCAGTCTCTGGGGCCAACGTCCTGACTTTC.

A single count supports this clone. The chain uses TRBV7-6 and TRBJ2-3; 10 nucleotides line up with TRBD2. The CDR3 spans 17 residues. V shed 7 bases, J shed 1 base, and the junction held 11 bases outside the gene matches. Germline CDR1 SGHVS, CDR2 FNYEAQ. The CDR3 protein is CASNNRGAGGGTDTQYF. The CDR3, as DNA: TGTGCCAGCAACAACCGGGGAGCGGGAGGGGGCACAGATACGCAGTATTTT.

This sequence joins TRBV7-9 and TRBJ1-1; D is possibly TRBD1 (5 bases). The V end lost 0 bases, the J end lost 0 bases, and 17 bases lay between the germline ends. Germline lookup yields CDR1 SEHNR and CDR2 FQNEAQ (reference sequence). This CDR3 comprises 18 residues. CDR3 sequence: CASSLASGDLILNTEAFF. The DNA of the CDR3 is TGTGCCAGCAGCTTAGCATCGGGGGATCTGATATTGAACACTGAAGCTTTCTTT.

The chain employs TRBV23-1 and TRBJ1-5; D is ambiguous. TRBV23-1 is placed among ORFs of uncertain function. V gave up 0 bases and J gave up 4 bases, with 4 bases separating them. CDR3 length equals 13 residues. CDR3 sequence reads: CASSQSRNQPQHF. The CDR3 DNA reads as TGCGCCAGCAGTCAATCGAGAAATCAGCCCCAGCATTTT.

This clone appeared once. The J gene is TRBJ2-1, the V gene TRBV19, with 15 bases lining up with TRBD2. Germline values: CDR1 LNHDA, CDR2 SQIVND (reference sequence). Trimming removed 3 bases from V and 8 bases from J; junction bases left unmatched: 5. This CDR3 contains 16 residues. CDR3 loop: CASSIRTSGGGYEQFF. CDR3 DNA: TGTGCCAGTAGTATCCGGACTAGCGGGGGGGGATATGAGCAGTTCTTC.

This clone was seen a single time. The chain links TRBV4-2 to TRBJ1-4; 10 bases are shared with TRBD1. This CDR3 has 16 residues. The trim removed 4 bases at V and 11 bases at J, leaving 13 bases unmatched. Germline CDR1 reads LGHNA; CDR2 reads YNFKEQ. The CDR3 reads CASSLTTGGLPGKLFF. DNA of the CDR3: TGTGCCAGCAGCCTAACGACAGGGGGCCTTCCCGGGAAACTGTTTTTT.

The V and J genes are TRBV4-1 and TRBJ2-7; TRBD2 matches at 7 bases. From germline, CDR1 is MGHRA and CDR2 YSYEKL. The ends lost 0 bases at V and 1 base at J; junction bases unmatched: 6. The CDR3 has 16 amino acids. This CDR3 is CASSQDFLADSYEQYF. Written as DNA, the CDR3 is TGCGCCAGCAGCCAAGATTTCCTAGCGGATTCCTACGAGCAGTACTTC.

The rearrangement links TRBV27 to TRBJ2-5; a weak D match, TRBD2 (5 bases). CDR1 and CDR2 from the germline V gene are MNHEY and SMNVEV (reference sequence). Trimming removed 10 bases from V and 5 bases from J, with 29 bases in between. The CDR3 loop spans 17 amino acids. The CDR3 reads CAIPRVVARSGYETQYF. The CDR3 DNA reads TGTGCCATCCCAAGGGTAGTAGCGCGATCTGGATATGAGACCCAGTACTTC.

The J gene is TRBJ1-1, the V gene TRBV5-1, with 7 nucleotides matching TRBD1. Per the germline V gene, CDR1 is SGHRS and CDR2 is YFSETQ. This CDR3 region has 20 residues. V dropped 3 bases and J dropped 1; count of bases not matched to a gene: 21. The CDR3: CASSSALFRQGQGPNTEAFF. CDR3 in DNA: TGCGCCAGCAGCTCCGCCTTATTTAGACAGGGCCAAGGTCCGAACACTGAAGCTTTCTTT.